This TCR beta chain stems from a study of T cell changes during pregnancy in multiple sclerosis. Only in-frame clones appear in the TCRdb table, and some are missing; sequencing was by immunoSEQ multiplex PCR. The profile shows 80,000 to 130,000 clones, 90% to 95% of them singletons. V shed 0 bases and J 0 bases; nucleotides not matched to a gene: 17. Germline V lookup: CDR1 SGDLS, CDR2 YYNGEE. The CDR3 has 22 amino acids. This sample comprised peripheral blood, obtained before pregnancy. The clonotype was recovered from a female donor with multiple sclerosis, enrolled in a pregnancy study. This chain connects TRBV9 to TRBJ2-6, with 8 positions matching TRBD1. This CDR3 is CASSVDRGTLLNRDSGANVLTF. In nucleotides, the CDR3 is TGTGCCAGCAGCGTAGACAGGGGGACACTCCTTAACCGAGACTCTGGGGCCAACGTCCTGACTTTC.